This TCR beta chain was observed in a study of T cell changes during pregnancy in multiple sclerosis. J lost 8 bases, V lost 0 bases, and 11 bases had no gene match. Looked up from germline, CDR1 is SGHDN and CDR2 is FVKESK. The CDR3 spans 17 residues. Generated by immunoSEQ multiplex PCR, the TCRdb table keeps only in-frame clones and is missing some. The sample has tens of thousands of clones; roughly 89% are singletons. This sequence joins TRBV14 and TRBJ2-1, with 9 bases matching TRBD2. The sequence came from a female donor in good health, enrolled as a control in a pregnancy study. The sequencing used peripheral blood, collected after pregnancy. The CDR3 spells CASSQEIAGAPPDEQFF. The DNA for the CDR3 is TGTGCCAGCAGCCAAGAAATAGCGGGGGCCCCCCCCGATGAGCAGTTCTTC.